The 24 T cell receptor beta chains given below trace back to one sample, sequenced in a study of blood T cell repertoires in COVID-19. Sequencing used immunoSEQ multiplex PCR; TCRdb keeps in-frame clones, though not all of them. The sample includes fewer than 350,000 clones, approximately 90% of them seen just once. The sequenced material came from PBMCs or T cells enriched from blood (not recorded which). Receptors were obtained from a man aged 40-49 years who had been exposed to COVID-19.

This clone was recorded only once. The chain joins TRBV7-3 to TRBJ2-3, with TRBD1 matching over 7 bases. CDR1 and CDR2 from the germline V gene are SGHTA and FQGTGA. This CDR3 comprises 15 residues. V lost 4 bases, J lost 2 bases, and 6 bases stayed unmatched. DNA for the CDR3: TGTGCCAGCAGCTCAAGGGACAGCCCCACAGATACGCAGTATTTT. This encodes CASSSRDSPTDTQYF.

V usage is TRBV25-1 and J usage is TRBJ1-2, with 10 positions matching TRBD1. V gave up 2 bases and J gave up 6 bases; unmatched junction bases: 3. The CDR3 has 14 residues. Germline V gives CDR1 MGHDK, CDR2 SYGVNS. The CDR3 protein is CASSEGQGDHGYTF. In DNA form, the CDR3 reads TGTGCCAGCAGTGAAGGACAGGGGGACCATGGCTACACCTTC.

Only one count was recorded for this clone. The gene calls are TRBV19 and TRBJ1-5; 8 bases agree with TRBD1. The CDR3 totals 17 residues. Germline lookup yields CDR1 LNHDA and CDR2 SQIVND (reference sequence). After removal of 5 bases from V and 2 bases from J, the junction contained 11 bases not matched to a gene. The CDR3 sequence: CASSQGTGRGGNQPQHF. As DNA, the CDR3 is TGTGCCAGTAGTCAGGGGACAGGCCGAGGGGGCAATCAGCCCCAGCATTTT.

The gene calls are TRBV27 and TRBJ1-2; unclear D gene. This CDR3 has 13 residues. Trimming shortened V by 2 bases and J by 6 bases, and 10 bases separated the two germline ends. CDR1 and CDR2 from the germline V gene are MNHEY and SMNVEV (reference sequence). CDR3 sequence reads: CASSLTALDGYTF. As DNA, the CDR3 is TGTGCCAGCAGTTTAACGGCTCTAGATGGCTACACCTTC.

This clone was seen only a few times. Other nucleotide sequences in the sample specify the same CDR3. This chain connects TRBV12-5 to TRBJ2-3; 12 bases are a match to TRBD2. V shed 4 bases, J shed 3 bases, and the junction held 5 bases outside the gene matches. The CDR3 loop spans 16 amino acids. Germline lookup yields CDR1 LGHNT and CDR2 FRNRAP. In DNA form, the CDR3 reads TGTGCTAGTGGTTCCCCCGGACTAGCGGGGACAGATACGCAGTATTTT. Its translation is CASGSPGLAGTDTQYF.

This rearrangement joins TRBV28 to TRBJ1-4; a weak D match, TRBD1 (6 bases). The CDR3 sequence is 15 residues long. V lost 1 base to trimming and J lost 8 bases, with 14 bases between them. Germline CDR1 and CDR2: MDHEN and SYDVKM. CDR3 DNA: TGTGCCAGCAGTTTATACGAGAGGGGGGGGGAAAAACTGTTTTTT. This gives the protein CASSLYERGGEKLFF.

The chain carries TRBV28 and TRBJ2-3; the match to TRBD2 covers 7 bases. Germline values: CDR1 MDHEN, CDR2 SYDVKM. V lost 3 bases to trimming and J lost 0 bases; unmatched junction nucleotides: 27. This CDR3 is built from 23 residues. DNA for the CDR3: TGTGCCAGCAGTTTTGTCGGGGTGGAACAGCAGACAACAAGCGGGACTAGCACAGATACGCAGTATTTT. Residues: CASSFVGVEQQTTSGTSTDTQYF.

The rearrangement links TRBV18 to TRBJ2-7; D gene unclear. The V end lost 3 bases, the J end lost 4 bases, and 7 bases lay between the germline ends. CDR3 length: 12 residues. Germline CDR1 reads KGHSH; CDR2 reads LQKENI. CDR3: CASSPAGYEQYF. CDR3 bases: TGTGCCAGCTCACCGGCTGGTTACGAGCAGTACTTC.

J is TRBJ1-5 and V is TRBV28, with 11 bases fitting TRBD1. CDR3 length: 18 amino acids. Germline CDR1 and CDR2: MDHEN and SYDVKM. V was clipped by 5 bases and J by 0 bases; unmatched bases: 9. The DNA of the CDR3 is TGTGCCAGCAGTCACCGGGACAGGGGGAGAGGTAGCAATCAGCCCCAGCATTTT. This codes for CASSHRDRGRGSNQPQHF. The entire variable domain, with the rest obtained from reference TRBV28 and TRBJ1-5, is as follows: DVKVTQSSRYLVKRTGEKVFLECVQDMDHENMFWYRQDPGLGLRLIYFSYDVKMKEKGDIPEGYSVSREKKERFSLILESASTNQTSMYLCASSHRDRGRGSNQPQHFGDGTRLSIL.

V and J are TRBV19 and TRBJ2-5; 8 positions agree with TRBD1. The CDR3 covers 17 residues. Trimming at V came to 0 bases and at J to 5 bases, leaving 11 bases not matched to a gene. CDR1 is LNHDA, CDR2 SQIVND, per germline (reference sequence). CDR3 in DNA: TGTGCCAGTAGTATAGATCCCTATGGCAGGGGGCTGGAGACCCAGTACTTC. Its translation is CASSIDPYGRGLETQYF.

The rearrangement joins TRBV2 to TRBJ2-7; 12 bases map to TRBD2. V lost 7 bases and J lost 0; bases outside the gene matches: 4. CDR1 SNHLY and CDR2 FYNNEI come from the germline V gene. The CDR3 covers 15 residues. The CDR3: CASKGLAGSSYEQYF. The CDR3 DNA reads TGTGCCAGCAAAGGACTAGCGGGAAGCTCCTACGAGCAGTACTTC. The whole variable domain, remainder taken from reference TRBV2 and TRBJ2-7, is EPEVTQTPSHQVTQMGQEVILRCVPISNHLYFYWYRQILGQKVEFLVSFYNNEISEKSEIFDDQFSVERPDGSNFTLKIRSTKLEDSAMYFCASKGLAGSSYEQYFGPGTRLTVT.

V and J are TRBV28 and TRBJ1-1; perhaps TRBD1 as D (6 bases). Trimming removed 8 bases at V and 4 bases at J, with 11 bases between. Germline V gene lookup returns CDR1 MDHEN and CDR2 SYDVKM. The CDR3 contains 12 residues. CDR3 DNA: TGTGCCAGCGGAACAGGGAGCACTGAAGCTTTCTTT. Its translation: CASGTGSTEAFF.

The chain has TRBV28 and TRBJ1-4; no firm D call. CDR3 length: 13 residues. Looked up from germline, CDR1 is MDHEN and CDR2 is SYDVKM. V was trimmed by 3 bases and J by 9 bases, leaving 11 bases between them. The CDR3: CASSLPHEKKLFF. In DNA form, the CDR3 reads TGTGCCAGCAGTTTGCCCCACGAGAAAAAACTGTTTTTT.

The chain uses TRBV28 and TRBJ1-2; 11 bases fit TRBD1. Trimming took 1 base from V and 10 from J; bases not matched to a gene: 5. This CDR3 spans 14 amino acids. Germline V gene lookup returns CDR1 MDHEN and CDR2 SYDVKM. CDR3 nucleotides: TGTGCCAGCAGTTTATCCGGGACAGGGGGATCCTACACCTTC. Residues: CASSLSGTGGSYTF.

V gene TRBV27 combines with J gene TRBJ2-7, with 7 bases that match TRBD2. In germline, CDR1 is MNHEY, CDR2 SMNVEV (reference sequence). This CDR3 spans 15 amino acids. The V and J ends lost 4 bases and 4 bases, in that order; junction bases with no gene match: 10. This chain's CDR3 is CASSSDGLAAYEQYF. The CDR3 nucleotides read TGTGCCAGCAGTTCAGATGGGCTAGCGGCTTACGAGCAGTACTTC.

The chain joins TRBV13 to TRBJ2-3; the D is unclear. V dropped 1 base and J dropped 8 bases, with 19 bases sitting between them. From germline, CDR1 is PRHDT and CDR2 FYEKMQ (reference sequence). The CDR3 sequence is 16 residues long. The CDR3 protein is CASSLAGALAMGTQYF. CDR3 sequence (DNA): TGTGCCAGCAGCTTAGCTGGAGCGTTGGCTATGGGTACGCAGTATTTT.

The rearrangement uses TRBV20-1 and TRBJ1-5; 7 nucleotides align to TRBD1. V shed 3 bases, J shed 9 bases, and the junction held 11 bases outside the gene matches. The CDR3 is 14 amino acids. Germline V gene lookup returns CDR1 DFQATT and CDR2 SNEGSKA (reference sequence). The CDR3 loop is CSASEGGPPRPQHF. The CDR3 DNA reads as TGCAGTGCTAGTGAAGGGGGCCCGCCAAGGCCCCAGCATTTT.

The V gene is TRBV19, the J gene TRBJ2-1, with 14 positions matching TRBD2. The CDR3 length is 18 residues. The ends lost 10 bases at V and 7 bases at J; junction bases unmatched: 18. Looked up from germline, CDR1 is LNHDA and CDR2 is SQIVND (reference sequence). The CDR3 bases are TGTGCCACCAGACGGACTAGCGGGAGGAAAAGCCCTTGGAATGAGCAGTTCTTC. This sequence encodes CATRRTSGRKSPWNEQFF.

In DNA, the CDR3 is TGTGCCAGCTCACCAGAGGGGGTAACGAACACTGAAGCTTTCTTT. Protein product: CASSPEGVTNTEAFF. The V and J genes are TRBV18 and TRBJ1-1; possibly TRBD1 for D (6 bases). CDR1 is KGHSH and CDR2 is LQKENI in the germline V gene. CDR3 length: 15 amino acids. Trimming took 2 bases from V and 1 from J, leaving 11 bases between them. Looking up the rest from reference TRBV18 and TRBJ1-1 gives the full variable domain: NAGVMQNPRHLVRRRGQEARLRCSPMKGHSHVYWYRQLPEEGLKFMVYLQKENIIDESGMPKERFSAEFPKEGPSILRIQQVVRGDSAAYFCASSPEGVTNTEAFFGQGTRLTVV.

V and J are TRBV19 and TRBJ2-3, with D perhaps matching TRBD1 (5 bases). Germline loops: CDR1 LNHDA, CDR2 SQIVND (reference sequence). The CDR3 sequence is 14 residues long. With 7 bases removed from V and 5 bases from J, the gap between germline ends came to 16 bases. The CDR3 loop reads CASTPRAGQDTQYF. As DNA, the CDR3 is TGTGCCAGTACTCCCCGGGCAGGGCAAGATACGCAGTATTTT.

The genes are TRBV5-1 and TRBJ1-2; TRBD1 is a possible D gene (5 bases). V lost 0 bases and J lost 5, with 11 bases in between. The germline gives CDR1 SGHRS, CDR2 YFSETQ. The CDR3 is 14 residues long. This chain's CDR3 is CASSLEADSYGYTF. For the CDR3, the DNA is TGCGCCAGCAGCTTGGAGGCAGACAGTTATGGCTACACCTTC.

This chain connects TRBV4-1 to TRBJ2-3; D not certain. The CDR3 length is 15 residues. The V gene lost 0 bases and the J gene lost 1 base, with 8 bases spanning the gap. Germline-derived CDR1 and CDR2 are MGHRA and YSYEKL. The CDR3 is CASSQDYGGTDTQYF. The CDR3 bases are TGCGCCAGCAGCCAAGATTATGGAGGCACAGATACGCAGTATTTT.

This sequence joins TRBV3-1 (or the pseudogene TRBV3-2) and TRBJ1-1; the match to TRBD1 covers 7 bases. The CDR3 sequence is 13 residues long. CDR1 and CDR2 from the germline V gene are LGHDT and YNNKEL (reference sequence). V gave up 1 base and J gave up 6 bases; unmatched junction bases: 2. For the CDR3, the DNA is TGTGCCAGCAGCCAAGTGGGGACAGCTGAAGCTTTCTTT. This encodes CASSQVGTAEAFF.

V and J are TRBV7-9 and TRBJ1-2, with D hard to call. There are 14 residues in the CDR3. In germline, CDR1 is SEHNR, CDR2 FQNEAQ (reference sequence). The V end was cut by 5 bases, the J end by 2 bases, with 12 bases between. The CDR3 loop reads CASSISAGNYGYTF. As DNA, the CDR3 is TGTGCCAGCAGCATATCGGCGGGCAACTATGGCTACACCTTC.